This is a list of T cell receptor beta chains from one sample in a study of spatial heterogeneity in lung cancer. A single record per CDR3 protein comes from TCRdb applying MiXCR to the 5' RACE reads. The sample lists 40,000 to 50,000 distinct CDR3 sequences, 12% to 15% occurring once. The sample here was PBMCs, taken at surgery. Receptors originate from a male donor with early-stage non-small cell lung cancer. The CDR3 runs from the conserved cysteine through the conserved F or W. Each record gives: J gene, V gene, clone size, D gene, CDR3 protein, CDR3 DNA. D genes are given only for firm matches. Clone sizes are given selectively: once, few, many, or a class where the clone is expanded.

TRBJ2-7 TRBV12-3/TRBV12-4 - - CASSFGSYEQYF TGTGCCAGCAGTTTTGGGTCCTACGAGCAGTACTTC
TRBJ1-5 TRBV9 few - CASSEQNSNQPQHF TGTGCCAGCAGCGAACAGAATAGCAATCAGCCCCAGCATTTT
TRBJ2-3 TRBV27 few TRBD1 CASSLSGTASTDTQYF TGTGCCAGCAGTTTATCGGGGACAGCGTCCACAGATACGCAGTATTTT
TRBJ2-3 TRBV7-6 many TRBD1 CASGGTGKSTDTQYF TGTGCCAGCGGGGGGACAGGGAAAAGCACAGATACGCAGTATTTT
TRBJ2-3 TRBV10-3 - - CAISEVTEITDTQYF TGTGCCATCAGTGAGGTGACAGAAATCACAGATACGCAGTATTTT
TRBJ1-1 TRBV12-3/TRBV12-4 - - CASSSRRSSEAFF TGTGCCAGCAGCAGCAGGCGGTCCAGTGAAGCTTTCTTT
TRBJ2-1 TRBV3-1 many TRBD2 CASSPRSGRLHGEQFF TGTGCCAGCAGCCCACGGAGCGGGAGGCTACATGGTGAGCAGTTCTTC
TRBJ1-2 TRBV20-1 many - CSARDNERNYGYTF TGCAGTGCTAGAGATAATGAGCGAAACTATGGCTACACCTTC
TRBJ1-4 TRBV6-1 few - CASSEGRRVKDNEKLFF TGTGCCAGCAGTGAAGGGAGGAGGGTTAAGGACAATGAAAAACTGTTTTTT
TRBJ1-6 TRBV28 few - CASSFFGTETSPLHF TGTGCCAGCAGTTTCTTCGGTACTGAGACTTCACCCCTCCACTTT
TRBJ2-1 TRBV28 many - CASSSGSYNEQFF TGTGCCAGCAGTAGCGGGTCCTACAATGAGCAGTTCTTC
TRBJ2-3 TRBV4-1 few TRBD1 CASSPTGTGSADTQYF TGCGCCAGCAGTCCCACCGGGACAGGATCGGCAGATACGCAGTATTTT
TRBJ2-2 TRBV5-1 - - CASSLAPGRVELFF TGCGCCAGCAGCTTGGCGCCGGGCCGGGTCGAGCTGTTTTTT
TRBJ1-1 TRBV18 many TRBD1 CASSPGQGAEAFF TGTGCCAGCTCACCGGGACAGGGGGCCGAAGCTTTCTTT
TRBJ1-2 TRBV5-1 - TRBD1 CASSLQRDRAYTF TGCGCCAGCAGCTTACAACGGGACAGAGCTTACACCTTC
TRBJ1-4 TRBV7-9 - - CASSLVSTGGKLFF TGTGCCAGCAGCTTAGTATCGACGGGAGGAAAACTGTTTTTT
TRBJ2-7 TRBV7-9 - - CASSLPSSYEQYF TGTGCCAGCAGCTTGCCAAGCTCCTACGAGCAGTACTTC
TRBJ1-1 TRBV4-2 - - CASSQVQENTEAFF TGTGCCAGCAGCCAAGTACAGGAGAACACTGAAGCTTTCTTT
TRBJ2-7 TRBV6-2/TRBV6-3 - - CASSYLRLYEQYF TGTGCCAGCAGTTACCTCAGGTTGTACGAGCAGTACTTC
TRBJ2-3 TRBV2 - TRBD2 CASSELAGVGDTRYF TGTGCCAGCAGTGAGCTAGCGGGAGTGGGAGATACGCGGTATTTT
TRBJ2-3 TRBV12-3/TRBV12-4 few - CASSLVLTTDTQYF TGTGCCAGCAGTTTGGTGCTCACCACAGATACGCAGTATTTT
TRBJ2-1 TRBV10-3 many - CAINPGLGQWQFF TGTGCCATCAACCCGGGACTTGGTCAATGGCAGTTCTTC
TRBJ2-1 TRBV6-2/TRBV6-3 few TRBD2 CASSDQAGGPGEQFF TGTGCCAGCAGTGACCAGGCGGGAGGGCCGGGTGAGCAGTTCTTC
TRBJ1-4 TRBV5-1 many TRBD1 CASSLRGGNEKLFF TGCGCCAGCAGCTTAAGAGGGGGCAATGAAAAACTGTTTTTT
TRBJ2-7 TRBV28 many TRBD1 CASTPGQLPYEQYF TGTGCCAGCACCCCGGGACAGCTACCTTACGAGCAGTACTTC
TRBJ2-3 TRBV20-1 - - CSARDSMGTDTQYF TGCAGTGCTAGAGATTCAATGGGCACAGATACGCAGTATTTT
TRBJ2-7 TRBV6-5 few - CASGREQYF TGTGCCAGCGGCCGCGAGCAGTACTTC
TRBJ2-3 TRBV29-1 few - CSVVRQGIGTDTQYF TGCAGCGTCGTACGTCAGGGGATAGGGACAGATACGCAGTATTTT
TRBJ2-1 TRBV7-6 many TRBD2 CASSGAAGLAGGRSYNEQFF TGTGCCAGCAGCGGAGCCGCTGGACTAGCGGGAGGACGCTCCTACAATGAGCAGTTCTTC
TRBJ2-3 TRBV5-1 many - CASSLSAVLTDTQYF TGCGCCAGCAGCTTGTCTGCGGTACTCACAGATACGCAGTATTTT
TRBJ1-1 TRBV18 - - CASSPVPGTEAFF TGTGCCAGCTCACCTGTACCAGGGACTGAAGCTTTCTTT
TRBJ1-3 TRBV4-1 - TRBD1 CASRPFLQGAKNTIYF TGCGCCAGCAGGCCTTTTTTACAGGGGGCGAAGAACACCATATATTTT
TRBJ2-1 TRBV19 - TRBD1 CASSMEDRWIEQFF TGTGCCAGTAGTATGGAGGACAGGTGGATCGAGCAGTTCTTC
TRBJ2-2 TRBV6-5 - - CASSYSALEEIGELFF TGTGCCAGCAGTTACTCGGCTTTGGAGGAGATCGGGGAGCTGTTTTTT
TRBJ2-2 TRBV4-3 many TRBD2 CASSQDVQREAGELFF TGCGCCAGCAGCCAAGATGTGCAGCGGGAGGCCGGGGAGCTGTTTTTT
TRBJ2-7 TRBV5-1 few - CASSLARDSSYEQYF TGCGCCAGCAGCTTGGCCCGTGACAGCTCCTACGAGCAGTACTTC
TRBJ1-4 TRBV29-1 - - CSVWEDNEKLFF TGCAGCGTTTGGGAGGATAATGAAAAACTGTTTTTT
TRBJ1-6 TRBV29-1 - TRBD1 CSVLEQGYNSPLHF TGCAGCGTTCTCGAACAGGGGTATAATTCACCCCTCCACTTT
TRBJ2-1 TRBV7-9 few TRBD2 CASSSASGSHEQFF TGTGCCAGCAGCTCAGCTAGCGGGAGCCATGAGCAGTTCTTC
TRBJ2-3 TRBV12-3/TRBV12-4 - - CASSILSGTDTQYF TGTGCCAGCAGTATCCTTAGCGGCACAGATACGCAGTATTTT
TRBJ1-1 TRBV10-3 many - CAISEFGYEAFF TGTGCCATCAGTGAGTTCGGATATGAAGCTTTCTTT
TRBJ2-3 TRBV2 many - CAGRGGSGTDTQYF TGTGCCGGCCGCGGTGGTAGCGGCACAGATACGCAGTATTTT
TRBJ2-3 TRBV11-2 many TRBD2 CASSFSGRAHTDTQYF TGTGCCAGCAGCTTTAGCGGGAGGGCCCACACAGATACGCAGTATTTT
TRBJ2-2 TRBV7-3 - - CASSLETENTGELFF TGTGCCAGCAGCCTCGAGACAGAGAACACCGGGGAGCTGTTTTTT
TRBJ2-7 TRBV28 many TRBD2 CASSLMGLAGIYEQYF TGTGCCAGCAGTTTAATGGGACTAGCGGGTATCTACGAGCAGTACTTC
TRBJ2-3 TRBV5-6 few - CASSSIDTQYF TGTGCCAGCAGCTCTATTGATACGCAGTATTTT
TRBJ2-1 TRBV4-3 few - CASSQGASYNEQFF TGCGCCAGCAGCCAAGGGGCCTCCTACAATGAGCAGTTCTTC
TRBJ1-4 TRBV29-1 few - CSGGATNEKLFF TGCAGCGGGGGTGCAACTAATGAAAAACTGTTTTTT
TRBJ1-6 TRBV29-1 - - CSVVRQGEGTLHF TGCAGCGTTGTACGGCAGGGAGAGGGGACCCTCCACTTT
TRBJ2-5 TRBV7-2 few - CASSLHVGTQYF TGTGCCAGCAGCTTGCACGTCGGGACCCAGTACTTC
TRBJ2-3 TRBV28 few TRBD2 CASRTAGGMTDTQYF TGTGCCAGCAGGACAGCGGGAGGAATGACAGATACGCAGTATTTT
TRBJ1-5 TRBV28 many - CASSSGLQPQHF TGTGCCAGCAGTTCGGGGTTACAGCCCCAGCATTTT
TRBJ2-1 TRBV7-9 - TRBD2 CAGQTSGSNYNEQFF TGTGCCGGTCAGACTAGCGGGAGTAACTACAATGAGCAGTTCTTC
TRBJ2-5 TRBV20-1 - - CSAPDGLAPQETQYF TGCAGTGCCCCGGACGGTCTAGCTCCTCAAGAGACCCAGTACTTC
TRBJ2-7 TRBV28 - TRBD2 CASSSLGAAGAYEQYF TGTGCCAGCAGTTCCCTCGGAGCAGCGGGGGCCTACGAGCAGTACTTC
TRBJ2-3 TRBV6-1 - - CASSESIGTDTQYF TGTGCCAGCAGTGAAAGTATAGGGACAGATACGCAGTATTTT
TRBJ2-7 TRBV4-3 many - CASSLHEGPTYEQYF TGCGCCAGCAGCCTACACGAGGGCCCTACCTACGAGCAGTACTTC